One and the same sample provided the 27 T cell receptor beta chains below, sequenced in a study of blood T cells in healthy people across ages. A second PCR of about 6 to 11 cycles used a sample-barcoded 5' primer and a J-beta primer mix. TCRdb independently ran MiXCR on the 5' RACE reads; one entry per CDR3 protein. The repertoire has nearly 1 million distinct CDR3 sequences, just over 50% of them found once; the top ten carry over 20%. The specimen was blood. Source of these receptors: a woman aged 55-70 years in good health.

The V and J genes are TRBV15 and TRBJ2-7; D perhaps matches TRBD2 (5 bases). Trimming removed 1 base from V and 3 bases from J, with 22 bases in between. The CDR3 runs to 18 residues. CDR1 is LNHNV, CDR2 YYDKDF, per germline (reference sequence). This CDR3 reads CATSRAPEDASGNYEQYF. The CDR3 DNA reads TGTGCCACCAGCAGAGCACCGGAAGACGCCTCCGGGAACTACGAGCAGTACTTC.

The chain uses TRBV10-3 and TRBJ2-6, with D uncertain. The CDR3 spans 16 residues. Germline CDR1 is ENHRY and CDR2 is SYGVKD. The ends were cut back, 0 bases at V and 0 bases at J, with 6 bases in the middle. CDR3 in DNA: TGTGCCATCAGTGAGTCGCCAGTCTCTGGGGCCAACGTCCTGACTTTC. Protein: CAISESPVSGANVLTF.

This clonotype was observed a handful of times. The chain combines TRBV10-3 with TRBJ2-1; D might be TRBD1 or TRBD2, each matching 5 bases. The germline CDR1 and CDR2 sequences are ENHRY and SYGVKD. This CDR3 contains 17 residues. V gave up 0 bases and J gave up 2 bases, with 14 bases separating them. The CDR3 coding sequence is TGTGCCATCAGTGAGTCGCCCCGGGGCAGAACCTACAATGAGCAGTTCTTC. It translates to CAISESPRGRTYNEQFF.

V is TRBV6-1 and J is TRBJ1-2; 7 bases agree with TRBD1. The CDR3 is 16 amino acids. Trimming at V came to 6 bases and at J to 3 bases, leaving 13 bases not matched to a gene. The germline gives CDR1 MNHNS, CDR2 SASEGT. CDR3: CASRETGQILDYGYTF. For the CDR3, the DNA is TGTGCCAGCAGAGAGACGGGACAGATTTTGGACTATGGCTACACCTTC.

The rearrangement joins TRBV5-1 to TRBJ2-3; D is unresolved. This CDR3 is 15 amino acids long. In germline, CDR1 is SGHRS, CDR2 YFSETQ. With 1 base removed from V and 2 bases from J, the gap between germline ends came to 11 bases. CDR3 amino acids: CASSLLVADTDTQYF. CDR3 bases: TGCGCCAGCAGCTTGCTAGTTGCAGACACAGATACGCAGTATTTT.

This clonotype was counted a few times. V and J are TRBV10-3 and TRBJ2-4; 8 bases match TRBD1. Judging by the DNA end, TRBJ2-7 fits better; the J call may be wrong. The CDR3 loop spans 14 amino acids. Germline V gives CDR1 ENHRY, CDR2 SYGVKD. CDR3 sequence: CAISESDRGYEQYF. Here the CDR3 DNA reads TGTGCCATCAGTGAGTCAGACAGGGGCTACGAGCAGTACTTC.

J is TRBJ1-1 and V is TRBV6-6; D may be TRBD1 (6 bases). Trimming took off 0 bases at V and 1 base at J, with 9 bases between the two ends. This CDR3 has 15 residues. Germline V lookup: CDR1 MNHNY, CDR2 SVGAGI (reference sequence). The CDR3 sequence: CASSYSRDKNTEAFF. The CDR3 bases are TGTGCCAGCAGTTACTCGAGGGACAAGAACACTGAAGCTTTCTTT.

The genes are TRBV11-2 and TRBJ2-3; 8 nucleotides match TRBD1. This CDR3 contains 16 residues. Unmatched junction bases numbered 9, after V lost 5 bases and J lost 2 bases. CDR1 is SGHAT, CDR2 FQNNGV, per germline. The CDR3: CASSPRTGTHTDTQYF. For the CDR3, the DNA is TGTGCCAGCAGCCCCAGGACAGGGACACACACAGATACGCAGTATTTT.

This clonotype showed up just a few times. The chain links TRBV6-5 to TRBJ1-1; D gene uncertain. CDR1 is MNHEY, CDR2 SVGAGI, per germline. The V end was cut by 5 bases, the J end by 3 bases, with 4 bases between. This CDR3 region has 11 residues. CDR3 sequence (DNA): TGTGCCAGCAGTAAATACACTGAAGCTTTCTTT. This sequence encodes CASSKYTEAFF.

The V call is TRBV7-6, the J call TRBJ2-7, with TRBD2 matching 14 bases. The CDR3 consists of 17 residues. Losses at the gene ends were 2 bases for V and 7 bases for J; bases not matched to a gene: 10. The germline V gene has CDR1 SGHVS and CDR2 FNYEAQ. CDR3: CASSLNYLTSGRGEQYF. For the CDR3, the DNA is TGTGCCAGCAGCTTAAATTATCTGACTAGCGGGAGGGGTGAGCAGTACTTC.

There are a few counts of this clonotype. The V gene is TRBV4-1, the J gene TRBJ2-7; 9 nucleotides align to TRBD2. The CDR3 is 15 residues long. Unmatched junction bases numbered 9, after V lost 3 bases and J lost 6 bases. Germline values: CDR1 MGHRA, CDR2 YSYEKL. CDR3 region: CASSQLGTSHGEQYF. The CDR3 nucleotides read TGCGCCAGCAGCCAGCTCGGGACTAGCCACGGCGAGCAGTACTTC.

This clonotype was observed a few times. The chain uses TRBV5-1 and TRBJ2-4, with D perhaps matching TRBD1 or TRBD2 (6 bases each). This CDR3 region has 17 residues. From germline, CDR1 is SGHRS and CDR2 YFSETQ. The V and J ends lost 1 base and 1 base respectively, with 15 bases between them. CDR3 loop: CASSLKPPGAAKNIQYF. For the CDR3, the DNA is TGCGCCAGCAGCTTGAAACCCCCGGGGGCGGCCAAAAACATTCAGTACTTC.

The chain carries TRBV20-1 and TRBJ2-3, with D perhaps given as TRBD1 or TRBD2 (5 bases each). With 5 bases removed from V and 0 bases from J, the gap between germline ends came to 15 bases. This CDR3 is built from 15 residues. Germline CDR1 DFQATT, CDR2 SNEGSKA (reference sequence). CDR3 bases: TGCAGTGCTCGACTACCGGGACGCAGCACAGATACGCAGTATTTT. Amino acids: CSARLPGRSTDTQYF.

There are a few counts of this clonotype. This chain joins TRBV29-1 and TRBJ1-2; D is perhaps TRBD1 (5 bases). The CDR3 has 11 residues. Germline V CDR1 and CDR2: SQVTM, ANQGSEA. V was pared by 8 bases and J by 4 bases, with 11 bases between. CDR3 nucleotide sequence: TGCAGCATAAGACAGATCTATGGCTACACCTTC. It encodes CSIRQIYGYTF.

The V gene is TRBV12-3 or TRBV12-4, the J gene TRBJ2-4; 9 bases match TRBD1. The DNA end favors TRBJ2-7, so the J call may be wrong. The CDR3 runs to 15 residues. The CDR3 sequence: CASSPAGTGSLEQYF. The CDR3 nucleotides are TGTGCCAGCAGTCCCGCTGGGACAGGGAGTCTCGAGCAGTACTTC.

The rearrangement uses TRBV15 and TRBJ2-3; 9 bases align to TRBD1. CDR1 and CDR2 from the germline V gene are LNHNV and YYDKDF (reference sequence). The CDR3 runs 14 residues. With V trimmed by 4 bases and J by 5 bases, 4 bases remained unmatched. CDR3: CATSIGQGRDTQYF. CDR3 DNA sequence: TGTGCCACCAGCATAGGACAGGGGCGAGATACGCAGTATTTT.

The chain has TRBV25-1 and TRBJ2-1, with no clear D. CDR1 is MGHDK and CDR2 is SYGVNS in the germline V gene. Trimming left V 1 base short and J 7 bases short, with 8 bases between. The CDR3 extends over 13 amino acids. The CDR3: CASSESPKNEQFF. The DNA of the CDR3 is TGTGCCAGCAGTGAATCCCCTAAAAATGAGCAGTTCTTC.

This clonotype was seen only a few times. Here the CDR3 reads CASSLYRRPGNSPLHF. DNA of the CDR3: TGTGCCAGCAGTCTATACAGGCGTCCGGGTAATTCACCCCTCCACTTT. The rearrangement uses TRBV28 and TRBJ1-6; a possible D gene is TRBD1 (5 bases). Trimming took 5 bases from V and 6 from J, leaving 17 bases between them. Germline lookup yields CDR1 MDHEN and CDR2 SYDVKM. The CDR3 sequence is 16 residues long.

This clonotype was detected a few times. This rearrangement joins TRBV7-2 to TRBJ1-6; 7 positions match TRBD1. V dropped 5 bases and J dropped 3; count of bases not matched to a gene: 4. Germline CDR1 and CDR2: SGHTA and FQGNSA. This CDR3 spans 15 amino acids. Written as DNA, the CDR3 is TGTGCCAGCAGCCATGGGACAGTCTATAATTCACCCCTCCACTTT. As protein: CASSHGTVYNSPLHF.

This clonotype has only a few counts. The chain carries TRBV29-1 and TRBJ1-2; D ambiguous. The CDR3 contains 11 residues. Trimming took 4 bases from V and 2 from J, leaving 5 bases between them. Germline assignment: CDR1 SQVTM and CDR2 ANQGSEA. CDR3 nucleotides: TGCAGCGTTGGACTGAACTATGGCTACACCTTC. Protein sequence: CSVGLNYGYTF.

This clonotype was observed a handful of times. The CDR3 is CASSLGTGFYEQYF. The CDR3 DNA reads TGTGCCAGCAGCCTCGGGACAGGGTTCTACGAGCAGTACTTC. The chain combines TRBV7-6 with TRBJ2-7, with TRBD1 matching over 9 bases. The germline CDR1 and CDR2 sequences are SGHVS and FNYEAQ. The CDR3 totals 14 residues. The J segment lost 3 bases and the V segment lost 5 bases, leaving 5 bases of the junction unmatched.

This clonotype was detected only a few times. The chain is built from TRBV20-1 and TRBJ1-5; D is undetermined. Germline V CDR1 and CDR2: DFQATT, SNEGSKA (reference sequence). The CDR3 contains 15 residues. V lost 0 bases to trimming and J lost 6 bases, with 15 bases between them. CDR3 nucleotides: TGCAGTGCTAGAGAGGGCGTTGTATACCTTCAGCCCCAGCATTTT. Protein sequence: CSAREGVVYLQPQHF.

The rearrangement joins TRBV6-5 to TRBJ2-5; 14 bases map to TRBD2. The CDR3 totals 16 residues. Germline loops: CDR1 MNHEY, CDR2 SVGAGI. Trimming at V came to 5 bases and at J to 5 bases, leaving 7 bases not matched to a gene. The DNA of the CDR3 is TGTGCCAGCAGTAAGGGACTAGCGGGAGCGGGGGAGACCCAGTACTTC. It specifies CASSKGLAGAGETQYF.

In its sample, this clonotype was seen a few times. V is TRBV28 and J is TRBJ2-1, with D unclear. The CDR3 spans 12 residues. Trimming stripped 4 bases from V and 12 bases from J, with 13 bases between. Per germline, CDR1 MDHEN and CDR2 SYDVKM. The CDR3 region is CASSSYNSGQFF. The CDR3 DNA reads TGTGCCAGCAGTTCCTACAATTCGGGGCAGTTCTTC.

Only a few counts were recorded for this clonotype. The V call is TRBV6-5, the J call TRBJ1-1; D unresolved. Trimming pared 8 bases from V and 3 bases from J, leaving 7 bases between. Looked up from germline, CDR1 is MNHEY and CDR2 is SVGAGI. The CDR3 sequence is 11 residues long. In DNA form, the CDR3 reads TGTGCCAGCGGACGGTACACTGAAGCTTTCTTT. The encoded protein is CASGRYTEAFF.

DNA of the CDR3: TGCAGCGCCTGGGTAGGGACAGGGGATGAAAAACTGTTTTTT. The encoded protein is CSAWVGTGDEKLFF. The chain joins TRBV29-1 to TRBJ1-4, with 10 bases lining up with TRBD1. The length of the CDR3 is 14 residues. The germline gives CDR1 SQVTM, CDR2 ANQGSEA. J lost 6 bases, V lost 7 bases, and 8 bases had no gene match.

The V gene is TRBV5-1, the J gene TRBJ1-2; possible D gene TRBD1, 6 bases. The CDR3 has 16 amino acids. The ends were cut back, 1 base at V and 6 bases at J, with 19 bases in the middle. Germline V gives CDR1 SGHRS, CDR2 YFSETQ. This CDR3 is CASSLSADRRINGYTF. CDR3 coding DNA: TGCGCCAGCAGCTTGTCCGCAGACAGGCGGATTAATGGCTACACCTTC.